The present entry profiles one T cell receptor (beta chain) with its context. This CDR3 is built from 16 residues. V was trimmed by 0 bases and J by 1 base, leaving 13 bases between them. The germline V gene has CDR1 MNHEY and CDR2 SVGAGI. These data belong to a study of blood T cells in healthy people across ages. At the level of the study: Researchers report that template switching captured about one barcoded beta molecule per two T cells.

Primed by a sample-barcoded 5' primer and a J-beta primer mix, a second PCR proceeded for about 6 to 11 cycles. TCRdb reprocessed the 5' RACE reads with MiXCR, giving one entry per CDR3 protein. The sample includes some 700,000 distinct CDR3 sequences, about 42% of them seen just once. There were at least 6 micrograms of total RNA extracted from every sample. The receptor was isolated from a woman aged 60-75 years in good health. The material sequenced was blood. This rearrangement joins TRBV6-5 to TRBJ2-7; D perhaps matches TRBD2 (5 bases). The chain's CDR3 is CASSYSISVTSYEQYF. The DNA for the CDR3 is TGTGCCAGCAGTTACTCAATTAGCGTAACATCCTACGAGCAGTACTTC.